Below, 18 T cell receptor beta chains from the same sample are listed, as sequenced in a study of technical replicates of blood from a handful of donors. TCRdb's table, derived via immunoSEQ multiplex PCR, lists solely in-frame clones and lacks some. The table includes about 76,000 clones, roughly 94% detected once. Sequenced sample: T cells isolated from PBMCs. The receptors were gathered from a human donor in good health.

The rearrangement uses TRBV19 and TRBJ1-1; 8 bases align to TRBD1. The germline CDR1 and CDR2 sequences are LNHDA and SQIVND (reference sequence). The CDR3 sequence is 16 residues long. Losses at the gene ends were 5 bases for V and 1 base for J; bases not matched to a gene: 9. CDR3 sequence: CASSVIPGQANTEAFF. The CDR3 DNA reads TGTGCCAGTAGTGTTATCCCGGGACAGGCGAACACTGAAGCTTTCTTT. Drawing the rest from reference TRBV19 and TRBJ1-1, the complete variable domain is DGGITQSPKYLFRKEGQNVTLSCEQNLNHDAMYWYRQDPGQGLRLIYYSQIVNDFQKGDIAEGYSVSREKKESFPLTVTSAQKNPTAFYLCASSVIPGQANTEAFFGQGTRLTVV.

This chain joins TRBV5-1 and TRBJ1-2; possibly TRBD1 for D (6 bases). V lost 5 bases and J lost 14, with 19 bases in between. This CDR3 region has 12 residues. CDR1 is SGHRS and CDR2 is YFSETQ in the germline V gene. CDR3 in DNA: TGCGCCAGCAGTTCGGACAGCTTATCTCTTACCTTC. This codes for CASSSDSLSLTF.

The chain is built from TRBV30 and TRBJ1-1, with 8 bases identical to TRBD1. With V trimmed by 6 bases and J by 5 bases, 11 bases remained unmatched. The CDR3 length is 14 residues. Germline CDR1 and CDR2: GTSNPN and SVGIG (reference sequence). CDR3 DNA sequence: TGTGCCTGCCATCAGGGGGCGTCACGGACTGAAGCTTTCTTT. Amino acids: CACHQGASRTEAFF.

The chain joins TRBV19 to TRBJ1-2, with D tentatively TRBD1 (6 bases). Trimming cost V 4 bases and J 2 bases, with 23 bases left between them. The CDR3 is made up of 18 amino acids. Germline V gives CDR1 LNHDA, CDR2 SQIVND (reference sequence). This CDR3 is CASSTQDIQGLGNYGYTF. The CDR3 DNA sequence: TGTGCCAGTAGTACCCAGGACATACAGGGTTTAGGGAACTATGGCTACACCTTC.

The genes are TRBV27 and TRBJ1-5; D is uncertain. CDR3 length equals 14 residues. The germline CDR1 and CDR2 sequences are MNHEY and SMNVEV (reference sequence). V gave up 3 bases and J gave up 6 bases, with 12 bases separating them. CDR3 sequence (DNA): TGTGCCAGCAGTTTGGAGGGAGGTAGTCAGCCCCAGCATTTT. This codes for CASSLEGGSQPQHF.

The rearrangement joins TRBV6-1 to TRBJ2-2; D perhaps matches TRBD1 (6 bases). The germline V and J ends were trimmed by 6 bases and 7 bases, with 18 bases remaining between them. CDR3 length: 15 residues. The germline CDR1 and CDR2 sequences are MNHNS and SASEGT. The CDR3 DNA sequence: TGTGCCAGCAGCATCCAGGGGATAGCGCACGGGGAGCTGTTTTTT. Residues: CASSIQGIAHGELFF.

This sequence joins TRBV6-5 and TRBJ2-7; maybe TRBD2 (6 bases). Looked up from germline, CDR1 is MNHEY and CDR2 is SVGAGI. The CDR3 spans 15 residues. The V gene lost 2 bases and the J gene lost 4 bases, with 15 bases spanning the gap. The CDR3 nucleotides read TGTGCCAGCAGTTACACGGGAGAAAGGAGGTACGAGCAGTACTTC. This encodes CASSYTGERRYEQYF.

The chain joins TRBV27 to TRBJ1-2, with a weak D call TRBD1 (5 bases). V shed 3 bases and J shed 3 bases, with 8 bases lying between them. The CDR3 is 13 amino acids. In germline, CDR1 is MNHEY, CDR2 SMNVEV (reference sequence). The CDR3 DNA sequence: TGTGCCAGCAGTTTTACCAGGGACTATGGCTACACCTTC. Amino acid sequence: CASSFTRDYGYTF.

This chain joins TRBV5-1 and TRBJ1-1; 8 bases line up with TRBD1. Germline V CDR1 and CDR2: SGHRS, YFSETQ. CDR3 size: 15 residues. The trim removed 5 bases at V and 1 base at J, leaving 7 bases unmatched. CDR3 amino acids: CASSLSGQENTEAFF. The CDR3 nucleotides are TGCGCCAGCAGTTTATCGGGACAGGAGAACACTGAAGCTTTCTTT. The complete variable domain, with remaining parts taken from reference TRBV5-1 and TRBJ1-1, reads KAGVTQTPRYLIKTRGQQVTLSCSPISGHRSVSWYQQTPGQGLQFLFEYFSETQRNKGNFPGRFSGRQFSNSRSEMNVSTLELGDSALYLCASSLSGQENTEAFFGQGTRLTVV.

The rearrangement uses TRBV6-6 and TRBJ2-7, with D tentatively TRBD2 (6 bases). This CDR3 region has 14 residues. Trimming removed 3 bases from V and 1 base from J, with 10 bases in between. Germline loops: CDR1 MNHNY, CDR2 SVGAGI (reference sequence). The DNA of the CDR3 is TGTGCCAGCAGTTATTGGGGGGATTCCTACGAGCAGTACTTC. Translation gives CASSYWGDSYEQYF.

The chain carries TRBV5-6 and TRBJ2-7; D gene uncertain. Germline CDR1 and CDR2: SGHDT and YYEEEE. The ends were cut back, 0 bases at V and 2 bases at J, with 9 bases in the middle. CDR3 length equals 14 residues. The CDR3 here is CASSLGGIAYEQYF. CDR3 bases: TGTGCCAGCAGCTTGGGAGGAATTGCCTACGAGCAGTACTTC.

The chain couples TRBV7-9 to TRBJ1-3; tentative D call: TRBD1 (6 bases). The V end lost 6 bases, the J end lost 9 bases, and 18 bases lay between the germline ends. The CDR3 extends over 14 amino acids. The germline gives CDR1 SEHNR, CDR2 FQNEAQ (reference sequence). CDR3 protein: CASSAAGEISTIYF. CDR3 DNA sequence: TGTGCCAGCAGTGCTGCAGGGGAGATAAGCACCATATATTTT.

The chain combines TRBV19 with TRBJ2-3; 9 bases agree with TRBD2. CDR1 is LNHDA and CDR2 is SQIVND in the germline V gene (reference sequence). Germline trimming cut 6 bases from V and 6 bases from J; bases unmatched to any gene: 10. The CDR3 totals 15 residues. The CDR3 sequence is CASRVLAGALDTQYF. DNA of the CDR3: TGTGCCAGTAGGGTACTAGCGGGTGCCCTTGATACGCAGTATTTT. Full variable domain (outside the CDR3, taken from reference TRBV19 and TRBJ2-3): DGGITQSPKYLFRKEGQNVTLSCEQNLNHDAMYWYRQDPGQGLRLIYYSQIVNDFQKGDIAEGYSVSREKKESFPLTVTSAQKNPTAFYLCASRVLAGALDTQYFGPGTRLTVL.

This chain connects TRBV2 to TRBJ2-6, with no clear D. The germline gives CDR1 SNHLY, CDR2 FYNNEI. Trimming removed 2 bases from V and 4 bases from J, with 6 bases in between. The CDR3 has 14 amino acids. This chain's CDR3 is CASSENKGANVLTF. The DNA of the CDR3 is TGTGCCAGCAGTGAAAACAAGGGGGCCAACGTCCTGACTTTC.

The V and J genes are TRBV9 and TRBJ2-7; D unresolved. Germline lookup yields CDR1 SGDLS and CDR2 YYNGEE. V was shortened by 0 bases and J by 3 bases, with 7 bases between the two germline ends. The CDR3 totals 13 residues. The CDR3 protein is CASSVGDIYEQYF. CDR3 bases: TGTGCCAGCAGCGTAGGCGATATCTACGAGCAGTACTTC.

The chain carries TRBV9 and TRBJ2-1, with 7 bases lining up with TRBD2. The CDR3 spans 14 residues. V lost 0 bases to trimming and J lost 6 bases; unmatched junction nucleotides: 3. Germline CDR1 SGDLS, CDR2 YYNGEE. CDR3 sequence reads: CASSVDLAVNEQFF. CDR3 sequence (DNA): TGTGCCAGCAGCGTAGACCTAGCGGTCAATGAGCAGTTCTTC.

The CDR3 nucleotides read TGCGCCAGCAGCTTGGACAGGAGCTCCTACGAGCAGTACTTC. Translated: CASSLDRSSYEQYF. V and J are TRBV5-1 and TRBJ2-7, with D tentatively TRBD1 (5 bases). This CDR3 is 14 amino acids long. V was pared by 0 bases and J by 0 bases, with 7 bases between. In germline, CDR1 is SGHRS, CDR2 YFSETQ.

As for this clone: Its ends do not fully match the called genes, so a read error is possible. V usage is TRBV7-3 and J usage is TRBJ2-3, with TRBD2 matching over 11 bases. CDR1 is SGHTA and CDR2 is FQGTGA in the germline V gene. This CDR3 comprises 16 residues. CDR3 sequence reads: CASSLTSGSGTDTQYF. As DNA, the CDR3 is TGTGCCAGCAGCCTAACTAGCGGGAGCGGCACAGATACGCAGTATTTT.